This T cell receptor beta chain was obtained from a study of blood T cell repertoires in COVID-19. Across the whole study: The United States, Italy and Spain supplied acute and convalescent COVID-19 samples.

Repertoires were generated with immunoSEQ multiplex PCR, while TCRdb's copy carries only in-frame clones and drops some. The table shows 130,000 or so clones, with around 85% occurring only once. CDR3 length: 14 residues. V lost 3 bases and J lost 4, with 9 bases in between. CDR1 KGHSH and CDR2 LQKENI come from the germline V gene. V usage is TRBV18 and J usage is TRBJ2-2, with D maybe TRBD2 (5 bases). The receptor was derived from a woman aged 80 or over with acute or convalescent COVID-19. Sequencing used peripheral blood. The CDR3 DNA sequence: TGTGCCAGCTCACCGCGGGCCGCCACCGGGGAGCTGTTTTTT. It specifies CASSPRAATGELFF. Looking up the rest from reference TRBV18 and TRBJ2-2 gives the full variable domain: NAGVMQNPRHLVRRRGQEARLRCSPMKGHSHVYWYRQLPEEGLKFMVYLQKENIIDESGMPKERFSAEFPKEGPSILRIQQVVRGDSAAYFCASSPRAATGELFFGEGSRLTVL.